The 26 T cell receptor beta chains given below trace back to one sample, sequenced in a study of blood T cells in healthy people across ages. The use of a sample-barcoded 5' primer and a J-beta primer mix characterized a second PCR of roughly 7 to 12 cycles. Each CDR3 protein is one row after TCRdb ran MiXCR on the 5' RACE reads. The data contain hundreds of thousands of distinct CDR3 sequences, approximately 48% of them seen just once; the ten biggest clones take up 15% to 25%. The source material was blood. Receptors originate from a man between 60 and 75 years old in good health.

This clonotype has only a few counts. The rearrangement uses TRBV27 and TRBJ1-5, with D possibly TRBD1 on 5 matching bases. Germline lookup yields CDR1 MNHEY and CDR2 SMNVEV (reference sequence). Between the trimmed V and J ends, which lost 0 bases and 1 base, there was a span of 16 bases. The CDR3 is 18 amino acids. For the CDR3, the DNA is TGTGCCAGCAGTTTATCCTGGAGTTTGGGGGGAAGCAATCAGCCCCAGCATTTT. Amino acid sequence: CASSLSWSLGGSNQPQHF.

The chain couples TRBV20-1 to TRBJ1-6, with a possible D match to TRBD1 (5 bases). Trimming left V 7 bases short and J 7 bases short, with 14 bases between. This CDR3 comprises 13 residues. Germline V CDR1 and CDR2: DFQATT, SNEGSKA (reference sequence). The CDR3 region is CSGSTVGNSPLHF. CDR3 in DNA: TGCAGTGGTTCGACAGTAGGAAATTCACCCCTCCACTTT.

The rearrangement joins TRBV7-8 to TRBJ1-6, with D tentatively TRBD1 (6 bases). CDR1 is SGHVS, CDR2 FQNEAQ, per germline. The length of the CDR3 is 17 residues. V was clipped by 0 bases and J by 2 bases, with 11 bases between them. The CDR3 DNA is TGTGCCAGCAGCTTAGCCCGACAGGTCACCTATAATTCACCCCTCCACTTT. It yields the protein CASSLARQVTYNSPLHF.

This clonotype turned up a few times. Here the CDR3 reads CASSSVWGMGETQYF. The CDR3, as DNA: TGTGCCAGCAGCTCAGTGTGGGGGATGGGAGAGACCCAGTACTTC. The J gene is TRBJ2-5, the V gene TRBV7-2, with D tentatively TRBD1 or TRBD2 (5 bases each). This CDR3 is built from 15 residues. V lost 4 bases to trimming and J lost 4 bases, with 16 bases between them. In germline, CDR1 is SGHTA, CDR2 FQGNSA.

J is TRBJ2-7 and V is TRBV4-3; tentatively, D is TRBD1 (5 bases). The tail of the sequence fits TRBJ2-5 better, so the J call may be wrong. CDR1 and CDR2 from the germline V gene are LGHNA and YSLEER. There are 13 residues in the CDR3. CDR3 amino acids: CASSQRPGETQYF. DNA for the CDR3: TGCGCCAGCAGCCAGAGGCCAGGGGAGACCCAGTACTTC.

The chain carries TRBV19 and TRBJ2-6, with D unresolved. Trimming took 5 bases from V and 4 from J, leaving 15 bases between them. The germline CDR1 and CDR2 sequences are LNHDA and SQIVND (reference sequence). The CDR3 totals 16 residues. The CDR3 reads CASSPTERWGANVLTF. The CDR3, as DNA: TGTGCCAGTAGTCCAACGGAGCGATGGGGGGCCAACGTCCTGACTTTC.

V usage is TRBV3-1 and J usage is TRBJ1-1; D unresolved. The CDR3 totals 13 residues. CDR1 and CDR2 (germline): LGHDT, YNNKEL (reference sequence). The ends were cut back, 4 bases at V and 3 bases at J, with 9 bases in the middle. The CDR3, as DNA: TGTGCCAGCAGCCCCCCGGGTGACACTGAAGCTTTCTTT. Translating it yields CASSPPGDTEAFF.

This rearrangement joins TRBV20-1 to TRBJ2-3, with 11 nucleotides matching TRBD2. The CDR3 has 16 amino acids. CDR1 and CDR2 (germline): DFQATT, SNEGSKA (reference sequence). With 2 bases clipped from V and 6 bases from J, the junction kept 10 bases outside the gene matches. The CDR3 sequence is CSARTPTSGAADTQYF. CDR3 DNA sequence: TGCAGTGCTAGAACCCCGACTAGCGGGGCGGCGGATACGCAGTATTTT.

V and J are TRBV6-2 or TRBV6-3 and TRBJ2-5; maybe TRBD1 (5 bases). Per the germline V gene, CDR1 is MNHEY and CDR2 is SVGEGT. V lost 1 base, J lost 2 bases, and 11 bases lay in between. The CDR3 spans 15 residues. DNA of the CDR3: TGTGCCAGCAGTTACTTGACAGCTTCACAAGAGACCCAGTACTTC. Its translation is CASSYLTASQETQYF.

This chain joins TRBV7-9 and TRBJ1-6; D gene ambiguous. Germline loops: CDR1 SEHNR, CDR2 FQNEAQ (reference sequence). V was trimmed by 3 bases and J by 5 bases, leaving 8 bases between them. The length of the CDR3 is 14 residues. The CDR3 here is CASSFAGDNSPLHF. The CDR3 DNA follows: TGTGCCAGCAGCTTTGCAGGAGATAATTCACCCCTCCACTTT.

The chain carries TRBV29-1 and TRBJ2-2; maybe TRBD2 (5 bases). The CDR3 spans 12 residues. The V gene's germline CDR1 is SQVTM and CDR2 ANQGSEA. With 7 bases removed from V and 6 bases from J, the gap between germline ends came to 12 bases. The CDR3 DNA is TGCAGCGCCCGCCCGGGGTCCGGGGAGCTGTTTTTT. This encodes CSARPGSGELFF.

CDR3 nucleotides: TGTGCCAGCAGTTTTTACCCCACGACAGGAAACCGCCATACGCAGTATTTT. Translated: CASSFYPTTGNRHTQYF. V gene TRBV12-3 or TRBV12-4 combines with J gene TRBJ2-3; D may be TRBD1 (6 bases). The length of the CDR3 is 17 residues. Trimming left V 3 bases short and J 7 bases short, with 23 bases between.

The chain employs TRBV9 and TRBJ2-5; weak D call: TRBD1 (6 bases). Looked up from germline, CDR1 is SGDLS and CDR2 is YYNGEE. V lost 1 base, J lost 1 base, and 14 bases lay in between. The CDR3 length is 16 residues. This CDR3 is CASSVSHRVPQETQYF. In DNA form, the CDR3 reads TGTGCCAGCAGCGTATCACACAGGGTGCCCCAAGAGACCCAGTACTTC.

This chain connects TRBV30 to TRBJ2-1; 13 positions agree with TRBD2. The CDR3 totals 13 residues. The J segment lost 6 bases and the V segment lost 5 bases, leaving 1 base of the junction unmatched. Germline V gene sequence: CDR1 GTSNPN, CDR2 SVGIG (reference sequence). The CDR3 nucleotides read TGTGCCTGGCGACTAGCGGGGGGCAATGAGCAGTTCTTC. This codes for CAWRLAGGNEQFF.

This clonotype was counted between two and nine times. The chain is built from TRBV6-5 and TRBJ2-7, with TRBD2 identical over 9 bases. There are 16 residues in the CDR3. J gave up 6 bases and V 5 bases, and 14 bases lay outside the gene matches. The germline V gene encodes CDR1 MNHEY and CDR2 SVGAGI. The CDR3 sequence: CASSPLSVAGDVEQYF. CDR3 DNA: TGTGCCAGCAGTCCCTTAAGTGTAGCGGGGGACGTCGAGCAGTACTTC.

This CDR3 is CASSYSGGAMLWGNNEQYF. In DNA form, the CDR3 reads TGTGCCAGCAGTTATAGCGGGGGGGCAATGCTTTGGGGGAACAATGAGCAGTACTTC. The chain joins TRBV6-7 to TRBJ2-5, with 11 bases lining up with TRBD2. TRBV6-7 is designated an ORF whose function remains uncertain. The V gene end was trimmed by 3 bases and the J gene end by 11 bases; junction bases not matched to a gene: 23. This CDR3 is 19 amino acids long.

The chain has TRBV11-3 and TRBJ2-1, with TRBD2 as a possible D gene (5 bases). V was trimmed by 6 bases and J by 7 bases, leaving 10 bases between them. The CDR3 has 12 amino acids. The germline gives CDR1 SGHNT, CDR2 YENEEA. The CDR3 loop is CASRPRGNEQFF. The CDR3 region has the DNA TGTGCCAGCAGGCCGAGAGGGAATGAGCAGTTCTTC.

This clonotype was found a few times. The chain is built from TRBV7-2 and TRBJ2-7; D is unresolved. Germline CDR1 and CDR2: SGHTA and FQGNSA. This CDR3 comprises 14 residues. V was pared by 2 bases and J by 3 bases, with 11 bases between. CDR3 loop: CASSLSHSYYEQYF. The CDR3 nucleotides read TGTGCCAGCAGCTTATCCCACAGCTACTACGAGCAGTACTTC.

The table lists this clonotype with a few counts. V is TRBV12-3 or TRBV12-4 and J is TRBJ1-2, with unresolved D. CDR3 length equals 13 residues. Between the trimmed V and J ends, which lost 5 bases and 1 base, there was a span of 8 bases. The CDR3 reads CASSPALNYGYTF. The CDR3 DNA reads as TGTGCCAGCAGTCCCGCTCTTAACTATGGCTACACCTTC.

V gene TRBV5-1 combines with J gene TRBJ2-1; D gene unclear. Trimming cost V 4 bases and J 0 bases, with 8 bases left between them. The CDR3 loop spans 14 amino acids. CDR1 and CDR2 from the germline V gene are SGHRS and YFSETQ. Here the CDR3 DNA reads TGCGCCAGCAGCGAACAGCACTCCTACAATGAGCAGTTCTTC. It is translated as CASSEQHSYNEQFF.

As concerns this clonotype: Germline is not matched at one junction end, which may reflect a read error. The chain links TRBV11-2 to TRBJ1-1; TRBD1 might be the D (6 bases). Germline V lookup: CDR1 SGHAT, CDR2 FQNNGV. CDR3 length: 13 amino acids. The CDR3 nucleotides are TGTTCCAGCAGCTCGTACAGGGAAGCTGAAGCTTTCTTT. Its translation is CSSSSYREAEAFF.

This CDR3 reads CASSLGRLQGTGELFF. CDR3 coding DNA: TGTGCCAGCAGCTTGGGACGGTTACAGGGGACCGGGGAGCTGTTTTTT. The chain uses TRBV5-6 and TRBJ2-2; 7 bases map to TRBD1. This CDR3 region has 16 residues. Germline V gene lookup returns CDR1 SGHDT and CDR2 YYEEEE. The trim removed 0 bases at V and 5 bases at J, leaving 7 bases unmatched.

The table lists this clonotype with a few counts. This sequence joins TRBV7-9 and TRBJ2-7; no clear D gene. This CDR3 contains 14 residues. CDR1 and CDR2 from the germline V gene are SEHNR and FQNEAQ (reference sequence). Trimming left V 7 bases short and J 2 bases short, with 15 bases between. The CDR3 is CASTTGRGPYEQYF. The DNA of the CDR3 is TGTGCCAGCACCACCGGCCGTGGCCCCTACGAGCAGTACTTC.

This clonotype was observed a handful of times. V gene TRBV30 combines with J gene TRBJ1-1; tentative D call: TRBD1 (5 bases). The ends were cut back, 3 bases at V and 4 bases at J, with 15 bases in the middle. CDR1 GTSNPN and CDR2 SVGIG come from the germline V gene (reference sequence). The CDR3 totals 14 residues. CDR3 nucleotides: TGTGCCTGGAGGGAAGGTCTAGGGGTCACTGAAGCTTTCTTT. This gives the protein CAWREGLGVTEAFF.

Comments on this clonotype: Possible read error: a much larger clone is one base away. The CDR3 is CASSPRRLGEQYF. DNA for the CDR3: TGTGCCAGCTCACCACGGCGGCTGGGTGAGCAGTACTTC. V is TRBV18 and J is TRBJ2-5; no clear D. The CDR3 runs 13 residues. The germline V gene encodes CDR1 KGHSH and CDR2 LQKENI. The V and J ends lost 1 base and 11 bases respectively, with 14 bases between them. The variable domain in full, completed from reference TRBV18 and TRBJ2-5, reads NAGVMQNPRHLVRRRGQEARLRCSPMKGHSHVYWYRQLPEEGLKFMVYLQKENIIDESGMPKERFSAEFPKEGPSILRIQQVVRGDSAAYFCASSPRRLGEQYFGPGTRLLVL.

The chain uses TRBV14 and TRBJ1-6, with 10 bases identical to TRBD1. The CDR3 loop spans 17 amino acids. CDR1 and CDR2 (germline): SGHDN, FVKESK. The V segment lost 4 bases and the J segment 4 bases; nucleotides outside the gene matches: 7. DNA of the CDR3: TGTGCCAGCAGCCGGGACAGGGGACAACCTTATAATTCACCCCTCCACTTT. Translating it yields CASSRDRGQPYNSPLHF.